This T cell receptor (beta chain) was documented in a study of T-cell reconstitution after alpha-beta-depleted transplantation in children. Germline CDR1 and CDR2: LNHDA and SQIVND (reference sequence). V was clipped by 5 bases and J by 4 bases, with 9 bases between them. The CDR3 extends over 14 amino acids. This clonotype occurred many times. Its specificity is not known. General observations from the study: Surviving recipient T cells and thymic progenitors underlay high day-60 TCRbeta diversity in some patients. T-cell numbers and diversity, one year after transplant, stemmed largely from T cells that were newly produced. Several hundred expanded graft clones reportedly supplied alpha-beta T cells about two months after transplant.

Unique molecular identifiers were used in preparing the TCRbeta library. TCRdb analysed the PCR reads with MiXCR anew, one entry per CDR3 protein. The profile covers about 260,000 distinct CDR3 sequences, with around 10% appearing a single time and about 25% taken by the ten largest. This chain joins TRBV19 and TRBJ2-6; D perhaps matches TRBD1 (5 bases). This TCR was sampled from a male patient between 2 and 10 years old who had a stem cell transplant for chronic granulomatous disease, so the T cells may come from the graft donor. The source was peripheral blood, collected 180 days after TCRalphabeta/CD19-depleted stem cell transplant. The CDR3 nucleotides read TGTGCCAGTAGTCAGGGTGCCGGGGCCAACGTCCTGACTTTC. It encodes CASSQGAGANVLTF.